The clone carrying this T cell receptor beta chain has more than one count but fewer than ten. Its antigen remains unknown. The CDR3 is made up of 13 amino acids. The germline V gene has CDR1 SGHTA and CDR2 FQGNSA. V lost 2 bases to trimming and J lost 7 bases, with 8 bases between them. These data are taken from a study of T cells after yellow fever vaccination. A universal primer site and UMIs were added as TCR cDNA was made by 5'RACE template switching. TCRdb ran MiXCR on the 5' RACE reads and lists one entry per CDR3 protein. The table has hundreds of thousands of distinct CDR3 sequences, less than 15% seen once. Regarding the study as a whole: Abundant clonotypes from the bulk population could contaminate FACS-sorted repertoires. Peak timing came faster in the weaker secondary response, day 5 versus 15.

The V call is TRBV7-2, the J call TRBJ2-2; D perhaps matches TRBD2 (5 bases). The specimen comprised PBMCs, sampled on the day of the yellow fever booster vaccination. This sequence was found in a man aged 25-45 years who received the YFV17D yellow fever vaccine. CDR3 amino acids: CASSLRGFGELFF. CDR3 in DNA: TGTGCCAGCAGCTTACGAGGGTTCGGGGAGCTGTTTTTT.